This is a list of T cell receptor beta chains from one sample in a study of blood T cell repertoires in COVID-19. Sequencing was performed with immunoSEQ multiplex PCR; in TCRdb, only in-frame clones are kept and a portion is missing. Counted here are some 83,000 clones, 88% occurring once; the ten biggest clones make up over 0.35%. The sequenced material came from peripheral blood. The receptors come from a man between 60 and 75 years old with acute or convalescent COVID-19. The CDR3 runs from the conserved cysteine through the conserved F or W. The order of the fields is J gene, D gene, V gene, clone size, CDR3 protein, CDR3 DNA. A D gene is named only where the DNA matches it firmly. The listing skips clone size in some rows; elsewhere it reads once, few, many or a size class.

J gene: TRBJ2-3; D gene: TRBD2; V gene: TRBV28; clone size: NA; CDR3 protein: CASSLSGGGVDTQYF; CDR3 DNA: TGTGCCAGCAGTTTAAGCGGCGGGGGGGTGGATACGCAGTATTTT
J gene: TRBJ1-4; D gene: NA; V gene: TRBV19; clone size: once; CDR3 protein: CASSSRSGVEKLFF; CDR3 DNA: TGTGCCAGTAGTAGTCGGTCAGGGGTTGAAAAACTGTTTTTT
J gene: TRBJ2-1; D gene: TRBD1; V gene: TRBV5-1; clone size: NA; CDR3 protein: CASSLPTGGNDEQFF; CDR3 DNA: TGCGCCAGCAGCCTCCCGACAGGGGGCAACGATGAGCAGTTCTTC
J gene: TRBJ1-2; D gene: TRBD1; V gene: TRBV13; clone size: NA; CDR3 protein: CASSFTGGENYGYTF; CDR3 DNA: TGTGCCAGCAGCTTTACAGGGGGCGAAAACTATGGCTACACCTTC
J gene: TRBJ2-7; D gene: NA; V gene: TRBV23-1; clone size: NA; CDR3 protein: CASSQRTETYEQYF; CDR3 DNA: TGCGCCAGCAGTCAACGTACAGAAACCTACGAGCAGTACTTC
J gene: TRBJ2-5; D gene: TRBD1; V gene: TRBV5-6; clone size: NA; CDR3 protein: CASSLYRGETQYF; CDR3 DNA: TGTGCCAGCAGCTTGTACAGGGGAGAGACCCAGTACTTC
J gene: TRBJ1-1; D gene: NA; V gene: TRBV3-1/TRBV3-2; clone size: once; CDR3 protein: CASSQVRDKAFF; CDR3 DNA: TGTGCCAGCAGCCAAGTGAGGGATAAGGCTTTCTTT
J gene: TRBJ2-7; D gene: TRBD1; V gene: TRBV2; clone size: NA; CDR3 protein: CASSDMTGGSYEQYF; CDR3 DNA: TGTGCCAGCAGTGATATGACAGGGGGCTCCTACGAGCAGTACTTC
J gene: TRBJ2-7; D gene: TRBD1; V gene: TRBV6-5; clone size: NA; CDR3 protein: CASTRDRGHEQYF; CDR3 DNA: TGTGCCAGCACCCGGGACAGGGGACACGAGCAGTACTTC
J gene: TRBJ2-1; D gene: TRBD1; V gene: TRBV27; clone size: NA; CDR3 protein: CASPTLDRVLYNEQFF; CDR3 DNA: TGTGCCAGCCCGACACTGGACAGGGTACTTTACAATGAGCAGTTCTTC
J gene: TRBJ2-3; D gene: NA; V gene: TRBV7-3; clone size: NA; CDR3 protein: CASSSASERDTQYF; CDR3 DNA: TGTGCCAGCAGCTCCGCCTCCGAACGGGATACGCAGTATTTT
J gene: TRBJ2-1; D gene: TRBD1; V gene: TRBV19; clone size: NA; CDR3 protein: CASSTQSGTGGTEQFF; CDR3 DNA: TGTGCCAGTAGTACCCAATCCGGGACAGGGGGCACTGAGCAGTTCTTC
J gene: TRBJ2-5; D gene: NA; V gene: TRBV7-3; clone size: NA; CDR3 protein: CASSPTWPGAQYF; CDR3 DNA: TGTGCCAGCAGCCCAACCTGGCCAGGGGCCCAGTACTTC
J gene: TRBJ2-2; D gene: NA; V gene: TRBV9; clone size: once; CDR3 protein: CASSVVPGGELFF; CDR3 DNA: TGTGCCAGCAGCGTTGTACCCGGGGGGGAGCTGTTTTTT
J gene: TRBJ2-1; D gene: TRBD2; V gene: TRBV3-1/TRBV3-2; clone size: NA; CDR3 protein: CASSQDTSGTNNEQFF; CDR3 DNA: TGTGCCAGCAGCCAAGATACTAGCGGGACCAACAATGAGCAGTTCTTC
J gene: TRBJ2-7; D gene: TRBD1; V gene: TRBV10-1; clone size: NA; CDR3 protein: CARPTRDRGEYEQYF; CDR3 DNA: TGCGCCCGCCCAACCCGGGACAGGGGTGAGTACGAGCAGTACTTC
J gene: TRBJ1-2; D gene: NA; V gene: TRBV5-6; clone size: NA; CDR3 protein: CASSLWGLDGYTF; CDR3 DNA: TGTGCCAGCAGCTTGTGGGGGCTCGATGGCTACACCTTC
J gene: TRBJ2-1; D gene: TRBD1; V gene: TRBV27; clone size: NA; CDR3 protein: CASSYRGTGYNEQFF; CDR3 DNA: TGTGCCAGCTCCTACCGAGGGACAGGGTACAATGAGCAGTTCTTC
J gene: TRBJ2-1; D gene: TRBD2; V gene: TRBV4-1; clone size: NA; CDR3 protein: CASSRGLAGAPQSEQFF; CDR3 DNA: TGCGCCAGCAGCCGGGGACTAGCGGGGGCACCCCAATCTGAGCAGTTCTTC
J gene: TRBJ1-4; D gene: NA; V gene: TRBV11-2; clone size: NA; CDR3 protein: CASSLGGGAYFNEKLFF; CDR3 DNA: TGTGCCAGCAGCTTAGGGGGAGGGGCCTATTTTAATGAAAAACTGTTTTTT
J gene: TRBJ2-3; D gene: TRBD1; V gene: TRBV7-3; clone size: NA; CDR3 protein: CASSYGTGNTDTQYF; CDR3 DNA: TGTGCCAGCAGCTACGGGACAGGGAACACAGATACGCAGTATTTT
J gene: TRBJ2-1; D gene: NA; V gene: TRBV6-6; clone size: once; CDR3 protein: CASSYSEGWALEQFF; CDR3 DNA: TGTGCCAGCAGTTACTCGGAGGGTTGGGCGTTGGAGCAGTTCTTC
J gene: TRBJ2-1; D gene: NA; V gene: TRBV24-1; clone size: NA; CDR3 protein: CATSDSWGDNEQFF; CDR3 DNA: TGTGCCACCAGTGATTCATGGGGGGACAATGAGCAGTTCTTC
J gene: TRBJ1-4; D gene: NA; V gene: TRBV2; clone size: NA; CDR3 protein: CASSEGSRTLNEKLFF; CDR3 DNA: TGTGCCAGCAGTGAAGGGTCGCGGACACTTAATGAAAAACTGTTTTTT
J gene: TRBJ1-4; D gene: NA; V gene: TRBV15; clone size: NA; CDR3 protein: CATHPTATNEKLFF; CDR3 DNA: TGTGCCACCCATCCTACCGCAACTAATGAAAAACTGTTTTTT
J gene: TRBJ1-4; D gene: TRBD1; V gene: TRBV5-1; clone size: once; CDR3 protein: CASSSMGGQGVEKLFF; CDR3 DNA: TGCGCCAGCAGCTCCATGGGGGGACAGGGGGTTGAAAAACTGTTTTTT
J gene: TRBJ2-1; D gene: NA; V gene: TRBV15; clone size: NA; CDR3 protein: CATSRDDSIDSEQFF; CDR3 DNA: TGTGCCACCAGCAGAGATGATTCAATTGATAGTGAGCAGTTCTTC
J gene: TRBJ2-1; D gene: TRBD2; V gene: TRBV24-1; clone size: NA; CDR3 protein: CATSDPSLAGTNNEQFF; CDR3 DNA: TGTGCCACCAGTGATCCCTCCTTAGCGGGAACTAACAATGAGCAGTTCTTC
J gene: TRBJ2-5; D gene: NA; V gene: TRBV19; clone size: NA; CDR3 protein: CASSLTGTETQYF; CDR3 DNA: TGTGCCAGTAGTTTAACAGGGACCGAGACCCAGTACTTC
J gene: TRBJ1-5; D gene: TRBD1; V gene: TRBV5-1; clone size: NA; CDR3 protein: CASSLVTGGREPQHF; CDR3 DNA: TGCGCCAGCAGCTTGGTGACAGGGGGTAGGGAACCCCAGCATTTT
J gene: TRBJ1-2; D gene: NA; V gene: TRBV30; clone size: NA; CDR3 protein: CAWNSQGNYGYTF; CDR3 DNA: TGTGCCTGGAACTCGCAGGGGAACTATGGCTACACCTTC
J gene: TRBJ2-1; D gene: TRBD2; V gene: TRBV3-1/TRBV3-2; clone size: NA; CDR3 protein: CASSFLPAGGSNEQFF; CDR3 DNA: TGTGCCAGCAGCTTCTTACCGGCGGGAGGGTCAAATGAGCAGTTCTTC
J gene: TRBJ2-3; D gene: TRBD1; V gene: TRBV2; clone size: NA; CDR3 protein: CASSRDSRTDTQYF; CDR3 DNA: TGTGCCAGCAGTCGGGACAGCCGCACAGATACGCAGTATTTT
J gene: TRBJ1-1; D gene: NA; V gene: TRBV19; clone size: NA; CDR3 protein: CASSTPQGNTEAFF; CDR3 DNA: TGTGCCAGTAGTACCCCACAGGGAAACACTGAAGCTTTCTTT
J gene: TRBJ1-1; D gene: NA; V gene: TRBV18; clone size: few; CDR3 protein: CASSPPIRSGTQGIGAFF; CDR3 DNA: TGTGCCAGCTCACCACCGATACGGTCTGGGACACAAGGGATTGGAGCTTTCTTT
J gene: TRBJ2-7; D gene: NA; V gene: TRBV2; clone size: few; CDR3 protein: CASSVKGVSYEQYF; CDR3 DNA: TGTGCCAGCAGTGTGAAGGGGGTTTCCTACGAGCAGTACTTC
J gene: TRBJ2-3; D gene: TRBD1; V gene: TRBV5-1; clone size: few; CDR3 protein: CASSPGQQTDTQYF; CDR3 DNA: TGCGCCAGCAGCCCGGGACAGCAGACAGATACGCAGTATTTT
J gene: TRBJ2-3; D gene: NA; V gene: TRBV18; clone size: NA; CDR3 protein: CASSPTGLEGPPTDTDTQYF; CDR3 DNA: TGTGCCAGCTCGCCGACAGGTTTAGAGGGTCCACCGACAGACACAGATACGCAGTATTTT
J gene: TRBJ1-1; D gene: TRBD1; V gene: TRBV5-1; clone size: NA; CDR3 protein: CASSLEGTGWMNTEAFF; CDR3 DNA: TGCGCCAGCAGCTTGGAGGGGACAGGATGGATGAACACTGAAGCTTTCTTT
J gene: TRBJ2-2; D gene: NA; V gene: TRBV24-1; clone size: NA; CDR3 protein: CATSDVYGELFF; CDR3 DNA: TGTGCCACCAGTGATGTATACGGGGAGCTGTTTTTT
J gene: TRBJ2-2; D gene: NA; V gene: TRBV10-2; clone size: NA; CDR3 protein: CASSANGQLGELFF; CDR3 DNA: TGCGCCAGCAGCGCGAACGGACAGCTCGGGGAGCTGTTTTTT
J gene: TRBJ2-5; D gene: NA; V gene: TRBV20-1; clone size: NA; CDR3 protein: CSAAPQETQYF; CDR3 DNA: TGCAGTGCGGCTCCGCAAGAGACCCAGTACTTC
J gene: TRBJ1-5; D gene: NA; V gene: TRBV5-1; clone size: NA; CDR3 protein: CASSEGVNQPQHF; CDR3 DNA: TGCGCCAGCAGTGAAGGGGTCAATCAGCCCCAGCATTTT
J gene: TRBJ2-1; D gene: NA; V gene: TRBV5-4; clone size: NA; CDR3 protein: CASRLDRNSYNEQFF; CDR3 DNA: TGTGCCAGCAGGCTCGACAGGAACTCCTACAATGAGCAGTTCTTC
J gene: TRBJ1-4; D gene: TRBD1; V gene: TRBV5-3; clone size: NA; CDR3 protein: CARSIGGTGTRTNEKLFF; CDR3 DNA: TGTGCCAGAAGCATCGGCGGGACAGGGACGCGTACGAATGAAAAACTGTTTTTT
J gene: TRBJ1-1; D gene: NA; V gene: TRBV29-1; clone size: NA; CDR3 protein: CSVSRGPDTEAFF; CDR3 DNA: TGCAGCGTGTCAAGGGGCCCGGACACTGAAGCTTTCTTT
J gene: TRBJ1-5; D gene: NA; V gene: TRBV6-5; clone size: NA; CDR3 protein: CASSRGRNSNQPQHF; CDR3 DNA: TGTGCCAGCAGTCGAGGGAGAAATAGCAATCAGCCCCAGCATTTT
J gene: TRBJ2-1; D gene: TRBD2; V gene: TRBV28; clone size: NA; CDR3 protein: CASSSSGGPGSEQFF; CDR3 DNA: TGTGCCAGCAGTTCAAGCGGGGGGCCAGGAAGTGAGCAGTTCTTC
J gene: TRBJ2-2; D gene: TRBD2; V gene: TRBV9; clone size: NA; CDR3 protein: CASSPEAGGNYGSGELFF; CDR3 DNA: TGTGCCAGCAGCCCCGAGGCGGGGGGGAATTATGGTTCCGGGGAGCTGTTTTTT
J gene: TRBJ2-5; D gene: TRBD2; V gene: TRBV27; clone size: NA; CDR3 protein: CASSLLLAGGKETQYF; CDR3 DNA: TGTGCCAGCAGTTTACTCCTAGCGGGAGGGAAAGAGACCCAGTACTTC
J gene: TRBJ1-2; D gene: NA; V gene: TRBV5-4; clone size: NA; CDR3 protein: CASSTQGRGLYGYTF; CDR3 DNA: TGTGCCAGCAGCACCCAGGGGCGGGGGTTGTATGGCTACACCTTC
J gene: TRBJ1-5; D gene: TRBD1; V gene: TRBV2; clone size: NA; CDR3 protein: CAGRDSRNQPQHF; CDR3 DNA: TGTGCCGGAAGGGACAGTCGAAATCAGCCCCAGCATTTT
J gene: TRBJ1-3; D gene: NA; V gene: TRBV19; clone size: NA; CDR3 protein: CASTQEQGVAGNTIYF; CDR3 DNA: TGTGCCAGTACCCAAGAACAGGGCGTCGCTGGAAACACCATATATTTT
J gene: TRBJ2-1; D gene: NA; V gene: TRBV3-1/TRBV3-2; clone size: NA; CDR3 protein: CASSQDPSSYNEQFF; CDR3 DNA: TGTGCCAGCAGCCAAGATCCCAGCTCCTACAATGAGCAGTTCTTC
J gene: TRBJ2-3; D gene: TRBD2; V gene: TRBV5-1; clone size: NA; CDR3 protein: CASSGGLADRTDTQYF; CDR3 DNA: TGCGCCAGCAGCGGTGGACTAGCGGATCGCACAGATACGCAGTATTTT